Many counts were recorded for the clone carrying this T cell receptor beta chain. Its matching antigen is unknown. A junction end diverges from the germline sequence, so it may reflect a read error. This sample was included in a study of CD8 T cells in ankylosing spondylitis. In TCRdb, the 5' RACE reads were re-called with MiXCR into one record per CDR3 protein. This table has 250,000 to 400,000 distinct CDR3 sequences, roughly 10% appearing once. Notes on the study in general: In ankylosing spondylitis patients, matched synovial fluid reportedly showed significant enrichment of disease-linked clones.

The CDR3 runs to 15 residues. In germline, CDR1 is SGHRS, CDR2 YFSETQ. V and J are TRBV5-1 and TRBJ2-2; 8 bases are a match to TRBD1. This clonotype originated in a female donor with ankylosing spondylitis or in good health (not recorded which). The specimen sequenced was blood, either unsorted or a sorted T cell fraction (not recorded which). CDR3 sequence: CASSPGQGNTGELFF. CDR3 in DNA: TGTGCCAGCAGCCCCGGACAGGGCAACACCGGGGAGCTGTTTTTT.